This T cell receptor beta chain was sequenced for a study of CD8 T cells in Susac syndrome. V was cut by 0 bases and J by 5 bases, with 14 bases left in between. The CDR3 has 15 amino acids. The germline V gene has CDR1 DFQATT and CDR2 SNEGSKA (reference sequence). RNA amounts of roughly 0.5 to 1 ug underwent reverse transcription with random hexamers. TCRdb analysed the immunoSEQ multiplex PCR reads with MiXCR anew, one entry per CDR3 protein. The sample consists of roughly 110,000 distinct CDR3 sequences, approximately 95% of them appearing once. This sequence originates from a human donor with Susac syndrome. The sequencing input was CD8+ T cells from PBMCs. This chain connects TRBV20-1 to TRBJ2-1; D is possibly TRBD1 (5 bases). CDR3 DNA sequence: TGCAGTGCTAGAGATAGGGCAGGGCCCGACAATGAGCAGTTCTTC. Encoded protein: CSARDRAGPDNEQFF.